This entry is about one T cell receptor (beta chain). What this receptor recognizes is not known. No much larger clone is present one base from it, and per-base qualities are unavailable. The goal of deep resolution MiSeq sequencing was a depth between 1 in 1 million and 1 in 200,000 T cells, and coverage averaged 10x per clonotype. TCR beta libraries were generated with the immunoSEQ hsTCRB Kit. For the original study's pipeline: Data were analyzed with ImmunoSEQ Data Assistant and ImmunoSEQ Analyzer, with V, D and J genes assigned per IMGT definitions. Clonality, which ranges from 0 to 1, was calculated as one minus the normalized Shannon entropy of productive rearrangement frequencies. Only overrepresented clonotypes making up at least 0.05% of each patient's repertoire were included in the public clonotype analysis. Thirteen age-matched healthy donor repertoires from immuneACCESS were used as controls for clonality. The source is immuneACCESS, and TCRdb retained only in-frame sequences with V and J called. Part of the clones is not carried over; for the studies checked, unresolved V genes explain less than half of this, and the remainder is unexplained. V and J calls and clone size come straight from that table; D and trimming were deduced from the DNA. This sample is represented by around 300,000 clones; roughly 79% of them were singletons. In total, the top ten clones hold roughly 6.3% of the sample.

For TCR beta library preparation, roughly 2 micrograms of genomic DNA were extracted from the cryopreserved PBMCs. Longitudinal blood samples from CLL patients receiving ibrutinib monotherapy were subjected to high-throughput TCR beta sequencing. The patients were enrolled in a single-center, open-label phase 2 trial of ibrutinib monotherapy. The germline V gene (reference sequence) supplies CDR1 SEHNR and CDR2 FQNEAQ. The CDR3 holds 14 amino acids from the cysteine to the phenylalanine. This entry keeps only the CDR3 DNA: 42 bases, framed from base 1. V was cut back by 5 bases and J by 3 bases, leaving a gap of 13 bases between them. This entry belongs to a study of cytotoxic CD8 clonotypes in ibrutinib-treated CLL (dated by TCRdb to the early 2020s). In the study overall: In this cohort, around 14 patients were treatment-naive and approximately 10 were relapsed/refractory, while about 17 had unmutated IGHV. Responses were partial in 24 patients and complete in 2; after median approximately 5.5 years follow-up, about 14 stayed in remission and 12 progressed. Response samples were obtained after a median of around 11 months of treatment, with a range of roughly 6 to 40 months. On average, each sample had about 260,000 productive templates and approximately 100,000 productive rearrangements. Of the roughly 79 people in the trial, roughly 27 had longitudinal samples available. Cryopreserved peripheral blood mononuclear cells were collected before treatment, at response, and at either disease progression or sustained remission.

What the study reported, not specific to this receptor: Public clonotypes were rare and either shrank or stayed stable during treatment, and the rise in clonality at ibrutinib response reflected expansion of private clonotypes. Sampling times were not matched between sustained-remission and progressing patients, and lymph node repertoires were not studied. Clonality increased at ibrutinib response, stayed stable in sustained remission, and fell back toward baseline at progression. Baseline clonality was found to be higher than that of age-matched healthy donors and was strongly correlated with circulating CD8+ T-cell counts.

The source was PBMCs, collected before ibrutinib treatment. This chain joins TRBV7-9 to TRBJ1-1; 5 matching bases give a weak D call of TRBD1. This TCR came from a human donor with chronic lymphocytic leukemia. CDR3 loop: CASSKGGGDTEAFF. The DNA reads as follows: TGTGCCAGCAGCAAAGGTGGAGGGGACACTGAAGCTTTCTTT.